Described below is a single T cell receptor (beta chain) sequence and its context. From the 5' RACE reads, TCRdb called clonotypes with MiXCR, one entry per CDR3 protein. The sample includes 60,000 to 75,000 distinct CDR3 sequences, about 17% seen only once; the top ten take less than 6%. The data were obtained in a study of T cells of healthy individuals. The TCR originated in a human donor in good health.

The CDR3 loop is CASSRMTGVGANVLTF. CDR3 nucleotides: TGTGCCAGCAGCCGAATGACAGGGGTCGGGGCCAACGTCCTGACTTTC. The chain links TRBV6-1 to TRBJ2-6; 8 bases map to TRBD1. This CDR3 contains 16 residues. Losses at the gene ends were 6 bases for V and 4 bases for J; bases not matched to a gene: 8. Germline-derived CDR1 and CDR2 are MNHNS and SASEGT.